This T cell receptor beta chain was observed in a study of immune heterogeneity within non-small cell lung tumors. With 32 V and 13 J primers, multiplex PCR amplified the TCR beta CDR3. TCRdb re-called the multiplex PCR reads through MiXCR, storing one row per CDR3 protein. The data hold under 3,000 distinct CDR3 sequences, with 25% to 30% observed a single time. The CDR3 consists of 15 residues. The germline V gene encodes CDR1 MNHGY and CDR2 SVAAGI. V shed 5 bases, J shed 4 bases, and the junction held 9 bases outside the gene matches. In regard to this clonotype: A single base separates this from a much larger clone, so it may be a read error.

Template input was genomic DNA from bulk tumor (roughly 600 ng per sample). Biopsies, several per primary tumor and spaced far apart, were collected during surgery. Curative surgery was performed on patients who had untreated, newly diagnosed non-small cell lung cancer. It was newly diagnosed non-small cell lung cancer patients having surgery with curative intent who served as donors. The gene calls are TRBV6-9 and TRBJ2-3, with TRBD2 matching over 7 bases. Sequences were obtained from lung tumor tissue. This receptor was obtained from a man between 60 and 70 years old with non-small cell lung cancer. CDR3 DNA: TGTGCCAGCAGTCATTGCGGGAGTGGGGCAGATACGCAGTATTTT. This sequence encodes CASSHCGSGADTQYF.